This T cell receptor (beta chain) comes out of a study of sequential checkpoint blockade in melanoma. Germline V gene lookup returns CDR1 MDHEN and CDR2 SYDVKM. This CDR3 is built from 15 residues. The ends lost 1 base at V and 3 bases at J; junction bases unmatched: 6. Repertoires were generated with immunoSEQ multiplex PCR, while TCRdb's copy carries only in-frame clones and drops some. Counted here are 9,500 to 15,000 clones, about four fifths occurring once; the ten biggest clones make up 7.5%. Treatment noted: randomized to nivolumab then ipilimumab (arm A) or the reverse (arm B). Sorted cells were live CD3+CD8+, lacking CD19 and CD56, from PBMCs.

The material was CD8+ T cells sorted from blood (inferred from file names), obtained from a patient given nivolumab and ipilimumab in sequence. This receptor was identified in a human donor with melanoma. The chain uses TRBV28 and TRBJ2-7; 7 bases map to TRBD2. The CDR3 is CASSLLGGGLYEQYF. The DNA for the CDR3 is TGTGCCAGCAGTTTATTGGGGGGGGGACTCTACGAGCAGTACTTC.